Listed below are T cell receptor beta chains from one sample, sequenced in a study of shared clonotypes between healthy human individuals. Assay: immunoSEQ multiplex PCR; the TCRdb copy retains only in-frame clones and omits some. The data hold over a million clones, with 98% observed a single time. Sequenced sample: naive CD4+ T cells sorted from blood. The receptor set was obtained from a man aged 25 to 45 in good health. The CDR3 runs from the conserved cysteine through the conserved F or W. The order of the fields is V gene, J gene, D gene, CDR3 length, clone size, CDR3 DNA, CDR3 protein. The D gene is left open where the match is weak. Clone sizes are given selectively: once, few, many, or a class where the clone is expanded.

v_call: TRBV28; j_call: TRBJ1-2; d_call: NA; cdr3_length: 13; clone_size: NA; cdr3_nt: TGTGCCAGCAGCCGTTCCCCCCACTATGGCTACACCTTC; cdr3_aa: CASSRSPHYGYTF
v_call: TRBV5-6; j_call: TRBJ2-1; d_call: NA; cdr3_length: 14; clone_size: NA; cdr3_nt: TGTGCCAGCAGCCGCGGAGGGTTGAACAATGAGCAGTTCTTC; cdr3_aa: CASSRGGLNNEQFF
v_call: TRBV10-3; j_call: TRBJ2-3; d_call: TRBD2; cdr3_length: 15; clone_size: NA; cdr3_nt: TGTGCCACCTTAACATGGGCGGGAGCCACAGATACGCAGTATTTT; cdr3_aa: CATLTWAGATDTQYF
v_call: TRBV9; j_call: TRBJ2-3; d_call: NA; cdr3_length: 16; clone_size: NA; cdr3_nt: TGTGCCAGCAGCTCTGAGGGGGCGGGAACCACAGATACGCAGTATTTT; cdr3_aa: CASSSEGAGTTDTQYF
v_call: TRBV6-1; j_call: TRBJ2-3; d_call: NA; cdr3_length: 14; clone_size: NA; cdr3_nt: TGTGCCAGCAATACAGGGGGGGTTACAGATACGCAGTATTTT; cdr3_aa: CASNTGGVTDTQYF
v_call: TRBV11-1; j_call: TRBJ2-1; d_call: NA; cdr3_length: 17; clone_size: NA; cdr3_nt: TGTGCCAGCAGCTTAGCTCTCGCGGCGGGGGCCGTGGATGAGCAGTTCTTC; cdr3_aa: CASSLALAAGAVDEQFF
v_call: TRBV5-4; j_call: TRBJ2-7; d_call: NA; cdr3_length: 14; clone_size: NA; cdr3_nt: TGTGCCAGCAGCCTGGACAGCTCCTCCTACGAGCAGTACTTC; cdr3_aa: CASSLDSSSYEQYF
v_call: TRBV29-1; j_call: TRBJ2-3; d_call: TRBD2; cdr3_length: 13; clone_size: NA; cdr3_nt: TGCAGCGTTGATCGACTAGCGGAGGGGGGGCAGTATTTT; cdr3_aa: CSVDRLAEGGQYF
v_call: TRBV5-1; j_call: TRBJ2-7; d_call: TRBD2; cdr3_length: 15; clone_size: NA; cdr3_nt: TGCGCCAGCAGCGACCCAGCGGGAGGGGAGGACGAGCAGTACTTC; cdr3_aa: CASSDPAGGEDEQYF
v_call: TRBV7-6; j_call: TRBJ2-3; d_call: TRBD2; cdr3_length: 14; clone_size: NA; cdr3_nt: TGTGCCAGCAGCCCGACTAGCTACGAAGATACGCAGTATTTT; cdr3_aa: CASSPTSYEDTQYF
v_call: TRBV7-9; j_call: TRBJ2-7; d_call: TRBD1; cdr3_length: 15; clone_size: NA; cdr3_nt: TGTGCCAGCAGCGGAGACAGGGGGACCTACTACGAGCAGTACTTC; cdr3_aa: CASSGDRGTYYEQYF
v_call: TRBV9; j_call: TRBJ2-2; d_call: TRBD2; cdr3_length: 17; clone_size: NA; cdr3_nt: TGTGCCAGCAGCGCGGGACTAGCGGGAGGGCACACCGGGGAGCTGTTTTTT; cdr3_aa: CASSAGLAGGHTGELFF
v_call: TRBV28; j_call: TRBJ2-5; d_call: NA; cdr3_length: 14; clone_size: NA; cdr3_nt: TGTGCCAGCAGTTTAAGGCCAGGGCGAGAGACCCAGTACTTC; cdr3_aa: CASSLRPGRETQYF
v_call: TRBV27; j_call: TRBJ2-2; d_call: NA; cdr3_length: 12; clone_size: NA; cdr3_nt: TGTGCCAGCAGTTTCGACGCCGGGGAGCTGTTTTTT; cdr3_aa: CASSFDAGELFF
v_call: TRBV5-1; j_call: TRBJ2-2; d_call: TRBD1; cdr3_length: 16; clone_size: NA; cdr3_nt: TGCGCCAGCAGCTTACGCGGGACAGGGAGCACCGGGGAGCTGTTTTTT; cdr3_aa: CASSLRGTGSTGELFF
v_call: TRBV27; j_call: TRBJ2-4; d_call: NA; cdr3_length: 13; clone_size: once; cdr3_nt: TGTACAACATTCGGCGGGATCGGTGGCATTCAGTACTTC; cdr3_aa: CTTFGGIGGIQYF
v_call: TRBV18; j_call: TRBJ1-2; d_call: NA; cdr3_length: 14; clone_size: NA; cdr3_nt: TGTGCCAGCTCACCATATGGCGGGCCGTATGGCTACACCTTC; cdr3_aa: CASSPYGGPYGYTF
v_call: TRBV7-9; j_call: TRBJ1-2; d_call: TRBD1; cdr3_length: 16; clone_size: NA; cdr3_nt: TGTGCCAGCAGCTTAGGATTTGGGGACAGCAACTATGGCTACACCTTC; cdr3_aa: CASSLGFGDSNYGYTF
v_call: TRBV5-4; j_call: TRBJ2-5; d_call: TRBD2; cdr3_length: 16; clone_size: NA; cdr3_nt: TGTGCCAGCAGCTTGGATAGCGGGAAGGGGCGGGAGACCCAGTACTTC; cdr3_aa: CASSLDSGKGRETQYF
v_call: TRBV19; j_call: TRBJ2-7; d_call: NA; cdr3_length: 13; clone_size: NA; cdr3_nt: TGTGCCAGCACAGGCGCGGGAACCTACGAGCAGTACTTC; cdr3_aa: CASTGAGTYEQYF
v_call: TRBV7-6; j_call: TRBJ1-5; d_call: NA; cdr3_length: 15; clone_size: NA; cdr3_nt: TGTGCCAGCAGCTTATCGTCTGGGCCCAATCAGCCCCAGCATTTT; cdr3_aa: CASSLSSGPNQPQHF
v_call: TRBV6-1; j_call: TRBJ2-7; d_call: TRBD2; cdr3_length: 16; clone_size: NA; cdr3_nt: TGTGCCAGCAGTGGACTAGCGGCAATGCGCACCTACGAGCAGTACTTC; cdr3_aa: CASSGLAAMRTYEQYF
v_call: TRBV7-7; j_call: TRBJ2-2; d_call: NA; cdr3_length: 13; clone_size: NA; cdr3_nt: TGTGCCAGCAGCTTATTAACGACCGGGGAGCTGTTTTTT; cdr3_aa: CASSLLTTGELFF
v_call: TRBV11-2; j_call: TRBJ2-1; d_call: NA; cdr3_length: 15; clone_size: NA; cdr3_nt: TGTGCCAGCAGCCCTCGAAAGCCGGACGACAATGAGCAGTTCTTC; cdr3_aa: CASSPRKPDDNEQFF
v_call: TRBV5-6; j_call: TRBJ2-7; d_call: NA; cdr3_length: 11; clone_size: NA; cdr3_nt: TGTGCCAGCAGCTTGTTCCACGAGCAGTACTTC; cdr3_aa: CASSLFHEQYF
v_call: TRBV7-6; j_call: TRBJ2-3; d_call: NA; cdr3_length: 13; clone_size: once; cdr3_nt: TGTGCCAGCAGCCCCCGGGGAACAGATACGCAGTATTTT; cdr3_aa: CASSPRGTDTQYF
v_call: TRBV10-3; j_call: TRBJ2-7; d_call: TRBD2; cdr3_length: 18; clone_size: NA; cdr3_nt: TGTGCCATCAGTGTGAAGCGGGAGGACCTACGCCTACGAGCCGAGCAGTACTTC; cdr3_aa: CAISVKREDLRLRAEQYF
v_call: TRBV29-1; j_call: TRBJ2-1; d_call: NA; cdr3_length: 12; clone_size: NA; cdr3_nt: TGCAGCGGGCTTAGCTCCTACAATGAGCAGTTCTTC; cdr3_aa: CSGLSSYNEQFF
v_call: TRBV30; j_call: TRBJ1-2; d_call: NA; cdr3_length: 11; clone_size: once; cdr3_nt: TGTGCCTGGGGACAGAGCTATGGCTACACCTTC; cdr3_aa: CAWGQSYGYTF
v_call: TRBV14; j_call: TRBJ2-1; d_call: TRBD2; cdr3_length: 16; clone_size: NA; cdr3_nt: TGTGCCAGCAGCTTGACTAGCGGGAGTTCCTACAATGAGCAGTTCTTC; cdr3_aa: CASSLTSGSSYNEQFF
v_call: TRBV29-1; j_call: TRBJ2-5; d_call: NA; cdr3_length: 12; clone_size: once; cdr3_nt: TGCAGCGTAGGGGGGGCCCAAGAGACCCAGTACTTC; cdr3_aa: CSVGGAQETQYF
v_call: TRBV6-1; j_call: TRBJ2-7; d_call: TRBD2; cdr3_length: 15; clone_size: once; cdr3_nt: TGTGCCAGCAGTGAAGGGTCGGGAGGGGTTTACGAGCAGTACTTC; cdr3_aa: CASSEGSGGVYEQYF
v_call: TRBV27; j_call: TRBJ1-2; d_call: NA; cdr3_length: 13; clone_size: NA; cdr3_nt: TGTGCCAGCAGTCCCAGCCACCCAGCTGGCTACACCTTC; cdr3_aa: CASSPSHPAGYTF
v_call: TRBV7-9; j_call: TRBJ2-3; d_call: TRBD1; cdr3_length: 14; clone_size: NA; cdr3_nt: TGTGCCAGCAGCTTAGAGCTCAGGGGGCTTCCTAGGTATTTT; cdr3_aa: CASSLELRGLPRYF
v_call: TRBV2; j_call: TRBJ1-5; d_call: NA; cdr3_length: 14; clone_size: NA; cdr3_nt: TGTGCCAGCAGTGATTCTCGGGGGCTACAGCCCCAGCATTTT; cdr3_aa: CASSDSRGLQPQHF
v_call: TRBV11-3; j_call: TRBJ2-2; d_call: NA; cdr3_length: 17; clone_size: NA; cdr3_nt: TGTGCCAGCAGCTTATTTCGGGACTCCCTAAGAACCGGGGAGCTGTTTTTT; cdr3_aa: CASSLFRDSLRTGELFF
v_call: TRBV6-1; j_call: TRBJ2-1; d_call: NA; cdr3_length: 11; clone_size: once; cdr3_nt: TGTGCCAGCAGTGAAGTGTTCGAGCAGTTCTTC; cdr3_aa: CASSEVFEQFF
v_call: TRBV28; j_call: TRBJ2-7; d_call: TRBD1; cdr3_length: 13; clone_size: NA; cdr3_nt: TGTGCCTCACAAACGGGACAGGGCTACGAGCAGTACTTC; cdr3_aa: CASQTGQGYEQYF
v_call: TRBV28; j_call: TRBJ2-7; d_call: TRBD1; cdr3_length: 12; clone_size: NA; cdr3_nt: TGTGCCAGCAGCCTACAGGGGGACGAGCAGTACTTC; cdr3_aa: CASSLQGDEQYF
v_call: TRBV30; j_call: TRBJ1-3; d_call: NA; cdr3_length: 12; clone_size: NA; cdr3_nt: TGTGCCTGGAGTATTCAGGGGAACACCATATATTTT; cdr3_aa: CAWSIQGNTIYF
v_call: TRBV5-1; j_call: TRBJ2-6; d_call: NA; cdr3_length: 14; clone_size: NA; cdr3_nt: TGCGCCAGCAGCTTGATCTCTGGGGCCAACGTCCTGACTTTC; cdr3_aa: CASSLISGANVLTF
v_call: TRBV5-4; j_call: TRBJ2-7; d_call: NA; cdr3_length: 14; clone_size: once; cdr3_nt: TGTGCCAGCAGTTCGGACTCTAGCTCCTACGAGCAGTACTTC; cdr3_aa: CASSSDSSSYEQYF
v_call: TRBV27; j_call: TRBJ1-1; d_call: TRBD1; cdr3_length: 13; clone_size: NA; cdr3_nt: TGTGCCAGCAGTTCCAGGGGGAGGACTGAAGCTTTCTTT; cdr3_aa: CASSSRGRTEAFF
v_call: TRBV7-2; j_call: TRBJ2-1; d_call: NA; cdr3_length: 15; clone_size: NA; cdr3_nt: TGTGCCAGCAGCTTAGCCAGCGGTTACAGGAATGAGCAGTTCTTC; cdr3_aa: CASSLASGYRNEQFF
v_call: TRBV7-8; j_call: TRBJ2-4; d_call: TRBD1; cdr3_length: 15; clone_size: NA; cdr3_nt: TGTGCCAGCAGCTCCACAACGGGACAGAAAAACATTCAGTACTTC; cdr3_aa: CASSSTTGQKNIQYF
v_call: TRBV18; j_call: TRBJ2-3; d_call: NA; cdr3_length: 15; clone_size: NA; cdr3_nt: TGTGCCAGCTCACTTCTCCAGGGAGGCACAGATACGCAGTATTTT; cdr3_aa: CASSLLQGGTDTQYF
v_call: TRBV27; j_call: TRBJ2-1; d_call: NA; cdr3_length: 15; clone_size: NA; cdr3_nt: TGTGCCAGCAGTTTCCGGGACAACCTATACAATGAGCAGTTCTTC; cdr3_aa: CASSFRDNLYNEQFF
v_call: TRBV23-1; j_call: TRBJ2-1; d_call: NA; cdr3_length: 17; clone_size: NA; cdr3_nt: TGCGCCAGCAGTAGACAGGTTTGGGTACTCATTTGGAATGAGCAGTTCTTC; cdr3_aa: CASSRQVWVLIWNEQFF
v_call: TRBV9; j_call: TRBJ1-2; d_call: TRBD1; cdr3_length: 13; clone_size: NA; cdr3_nt: TGTGCCAGCAGCGTTGCGCAGGGGGACGGCTACACCTTC; cdr3_aa: CASSVAQGDGYTF
v_call: TRBV10-3; j_call: TRBJ2-7; d_call: NA; cdr3_length: 14; clone_size: NA; cdr3_nt: TGTGCCATCAGTGACCTGACCGGTTCCTACGAGCAGTACTTC; cdr3_aa: CAISDLTGSYEQYF
v_call: TRBV5-5; j_call: TRBJ2-3; d_call: NA; cdr3_length: 18; clone_size: NA; cdr3_nt: TGTGCCAGCAGCTTTGAGGCCGGGCGGGGAACGTACACAGATACGCAGTATTTT; cdr3_aa: CASSFEAGRGTYTDTQYF
v_call: TRBV27; j_call: TRBJ2-7; d_call: NA; cdr3_length: 15; clone_size: once; cdr3_nt: TGTGCCAGCAGTTTACGGCAGGGCGTATCCTACGAGCAGTACTTC; cdr3_aa: CASSLRQGVSYEQYF
v_call: TRBV19; j_call: TRBJ1-5; d_call: NA; cdr3_length: 15; clone_size: NA; cdr3_nt: TGTGCCAGTAGCCCGGCGGGTGACGGCAATCAGCCCCAGCATTTT; cdr3_aa: CASSPAGDGNQPQHF